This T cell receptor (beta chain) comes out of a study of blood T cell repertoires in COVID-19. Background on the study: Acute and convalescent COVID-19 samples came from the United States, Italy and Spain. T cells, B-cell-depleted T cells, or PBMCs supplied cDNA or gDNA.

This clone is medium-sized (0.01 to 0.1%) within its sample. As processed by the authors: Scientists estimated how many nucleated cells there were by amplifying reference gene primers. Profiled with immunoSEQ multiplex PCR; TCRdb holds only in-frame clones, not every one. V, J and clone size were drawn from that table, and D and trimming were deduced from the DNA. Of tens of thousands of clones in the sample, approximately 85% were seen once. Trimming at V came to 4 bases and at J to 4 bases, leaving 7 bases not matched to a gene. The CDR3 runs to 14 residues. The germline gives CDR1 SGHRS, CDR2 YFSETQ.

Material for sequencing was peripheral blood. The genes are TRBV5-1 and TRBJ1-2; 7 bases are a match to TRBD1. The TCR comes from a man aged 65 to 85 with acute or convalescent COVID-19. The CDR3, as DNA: TGCGCCAGCAGCCAAACAGGGGTTGGCTATGGCTACACCTTC. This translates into CASSQTGVGYGYTF.